This T cell receptor beta chain came from a study of patients and donors after allogeneic stem cell transplantation. This clonotype was detected many times. TCRdb reprocessed the RT-PCR reads via MiXCR and lists one record per CDR3 protein. The sample includes over 25,000 distinct CDR3 sequences, roughly a third of them seen just once. The CDR3 sequence is 13 residues long. Germline V CDR1 and CDR2: MNHNY, SVGAGI (reference sequence). The V and J ends lost 1 base and 15 bases respectively, with 13 bases between them. The specimen sequenced was blood, either unsorted or a sorted T cell fraction (not recorded which). The chain joins TRBV6-6 to TRBJ1-6, with no clear D. The sequence came from a human donor who was either an allogeneic HSCT recipient or a stem cell or donor lymphocyte infusion donor (not recorded which). It is not recorded whose cells these are; they may come from a transplant donor. The DNA for the CDR3 is TGTGCCAGCAGTTACTACGACCCTCTGATCCTCCACTTT. It is translated as CASSYYDPLILHF.